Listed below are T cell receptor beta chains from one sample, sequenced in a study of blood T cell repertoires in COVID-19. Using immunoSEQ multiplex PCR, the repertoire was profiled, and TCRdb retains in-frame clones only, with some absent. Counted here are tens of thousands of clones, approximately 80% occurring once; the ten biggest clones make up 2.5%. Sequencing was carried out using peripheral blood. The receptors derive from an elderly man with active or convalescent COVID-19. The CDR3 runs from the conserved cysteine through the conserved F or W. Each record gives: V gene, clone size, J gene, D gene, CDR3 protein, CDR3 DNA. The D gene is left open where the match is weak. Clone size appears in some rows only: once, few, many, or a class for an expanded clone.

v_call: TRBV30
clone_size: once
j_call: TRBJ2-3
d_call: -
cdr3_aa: CAWSHGGPADTQYF
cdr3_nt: TGTGCCTGGAGTCACGGTGGTCCCGCAGATACGCAGTATTTT

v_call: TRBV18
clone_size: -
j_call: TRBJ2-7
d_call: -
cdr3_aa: CASSPDRNYEQYF
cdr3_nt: TGTGCCAGCTCACCTGACAGAAACTACGAGCAGTACTTC

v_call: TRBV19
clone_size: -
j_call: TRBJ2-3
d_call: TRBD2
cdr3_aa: CASSMTSGDTQYF
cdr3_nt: TGTGCCAGTAGTATGACTAGCGGAGATACGCAGTATTTT

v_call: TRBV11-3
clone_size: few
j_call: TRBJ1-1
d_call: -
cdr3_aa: CASSLVQGTEAFF
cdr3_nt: TGTGCCAGCAGCTTAGTTCAGGGGACTGAAGCTTTCTTT

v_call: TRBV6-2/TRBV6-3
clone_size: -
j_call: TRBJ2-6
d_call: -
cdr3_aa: CASSSQTSGANVLTF
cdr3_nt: TGTGCCAGCAGTTCACAAACCTCTGGGGCCAACGTCCTGACTTTC

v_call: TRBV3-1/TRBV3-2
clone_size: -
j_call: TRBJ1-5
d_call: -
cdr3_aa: CASSQDWGRNQPQHF
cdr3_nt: TGTGCCAGCAGCCAAGATTGGGGGAGGAATCAGCCCCAGCATTTT

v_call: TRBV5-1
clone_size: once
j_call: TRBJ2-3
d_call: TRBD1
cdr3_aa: CASSNPTGQGTDTQYF
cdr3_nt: TGCGCCAGCAGCAACCCGACAGGGCAAGGCACAGATACGCAGTATTTT

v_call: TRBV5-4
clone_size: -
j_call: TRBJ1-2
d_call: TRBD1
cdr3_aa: CASSQGQASNYGYTF
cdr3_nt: TGTGCCAGCAGCCAGGGACAGGCCTCTAACTATGGCTACACCTTC

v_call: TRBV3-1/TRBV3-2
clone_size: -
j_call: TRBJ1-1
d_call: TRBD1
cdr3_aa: CASSQGTGNTEAFF
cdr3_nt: TGTGCCAGCAGCCAGGGGACAGGGAACACTGAAGCTTTCTTT

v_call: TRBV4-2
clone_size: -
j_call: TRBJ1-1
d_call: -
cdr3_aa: CASSQASQGRTEAFF
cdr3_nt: TGTGCCAGCAGCCAAGCCTCCCAGGGTAGGACTGAAGCTTTCTTT

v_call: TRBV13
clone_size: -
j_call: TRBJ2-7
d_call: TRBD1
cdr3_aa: CASTSGQGSEQYF
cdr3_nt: TGTGCCAGCACCTCGGGACAGGGGTCCGAGCAGTACTTC

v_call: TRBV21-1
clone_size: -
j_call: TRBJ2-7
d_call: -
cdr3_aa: CASSRRRLGTQYF
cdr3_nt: TGTGCCAGCAGCCGACGGCGCTTGGGGACACAGTACTTC

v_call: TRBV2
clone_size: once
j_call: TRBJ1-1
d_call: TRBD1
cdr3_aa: CASSEAVTGKAEAFF
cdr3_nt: TGTGCCAGCAGTGAAGCAGTGACAGGGAAAGCTGAAGCTTTCTTT

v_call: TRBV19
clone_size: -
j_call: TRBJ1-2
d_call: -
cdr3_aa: CASSRPQGRIADGYTF
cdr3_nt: TGTGCCAGTAGTAGGCCACAGGGAAGAATAGCCGATGGCTACACCTTC

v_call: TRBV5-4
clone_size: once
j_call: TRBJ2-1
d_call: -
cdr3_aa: CASSGGTPSRQFF
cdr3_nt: TGTGCCAGCAGCGGCGGGACCCCCAGTAGGCAGTTCTTC

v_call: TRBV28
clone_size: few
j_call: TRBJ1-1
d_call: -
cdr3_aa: CARTRREAFF
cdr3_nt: TGTGCCAGAACGCGGAGAGAAGCTTTCTTT

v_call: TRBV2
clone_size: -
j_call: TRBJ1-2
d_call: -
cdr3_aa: CASTASGAALLTYGYTF
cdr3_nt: TGTGCCAGCACCGCGTCAGGGGCTGCCCTACTAACCTATGGCTACACCTTC

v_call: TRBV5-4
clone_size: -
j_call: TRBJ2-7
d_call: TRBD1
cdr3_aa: CASSSGPRGRYEQYF
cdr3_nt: TGTGCCAGCAGCTCGGGCCCCAGGGGGCGTTACGAGCAGTACTTC

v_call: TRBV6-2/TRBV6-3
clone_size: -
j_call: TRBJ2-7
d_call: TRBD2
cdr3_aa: CASSYSSGRTYEQYF
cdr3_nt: TGTGCCAGCAGTTATTCCAGCGGGAGAACATACGAGCAGTACTTC

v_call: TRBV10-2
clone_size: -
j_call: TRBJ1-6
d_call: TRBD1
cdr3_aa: CASNTSGGRDSPLHF
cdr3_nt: TGCGCCAGCAATACCTCAGGGGGACGAGATTCACCCCTCCACTTT

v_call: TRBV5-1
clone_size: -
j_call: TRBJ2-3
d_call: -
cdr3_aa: CASSPYRSSTDTQYF
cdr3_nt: TGCGCCAGCAGCCCCTACAGGTCTAGCACAGATACGCAGTATTTT

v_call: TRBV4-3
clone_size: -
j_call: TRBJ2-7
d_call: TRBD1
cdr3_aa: CASSQAWDSSYEQYF
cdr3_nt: TGCGCCAGCAGCCAAGCATGGGACAGCTCCTACGAGCAGTACTTC

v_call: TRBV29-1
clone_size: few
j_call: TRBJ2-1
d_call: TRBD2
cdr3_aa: CSVTKREGEQFF
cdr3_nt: TGCAGCGTTACGAAGCGGGAGGGTGAGCAGTTCTTC

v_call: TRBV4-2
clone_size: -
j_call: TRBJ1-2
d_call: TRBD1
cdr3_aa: CASSQADGRGPGYGYTF
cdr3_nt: TGTGCCAGCAGCCAAGCCGACGGCAGGGGGCCGGGCTATGGCTACACCTTC

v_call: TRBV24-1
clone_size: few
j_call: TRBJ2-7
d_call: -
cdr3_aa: CATSDSGVAGGEQYF
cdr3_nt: TGTGCCACCAGTGATTCCGGCGTGGCAGGCGGGGAGCAGTACTTC

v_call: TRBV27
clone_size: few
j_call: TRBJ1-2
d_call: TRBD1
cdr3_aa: CASSYRDRGRSGYTF
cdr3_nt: TGTGCCAGCAGTTATAGGGACAGGGGGAGAAGTGGCTACACCTTC

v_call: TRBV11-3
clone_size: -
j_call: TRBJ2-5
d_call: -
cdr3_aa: CASSTRGPYQETQYF
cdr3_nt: TGTGCCAGCAGCACGCGGGGCCCGTACCAAGAGACCCAGTACTTC

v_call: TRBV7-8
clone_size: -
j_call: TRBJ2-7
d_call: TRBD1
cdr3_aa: CASSPDRGRKAQYF
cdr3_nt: TGTGCCAGCAGCCCCGACAGGGGGCGCAAAGCGCAGTACTTC

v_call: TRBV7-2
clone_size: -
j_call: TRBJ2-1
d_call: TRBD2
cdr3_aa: CASSLASGRANEQFF
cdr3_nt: TGTGCCAGCAGCTTAGCCAGCGGGAGGGCCAATGAGCAGTTCTTC

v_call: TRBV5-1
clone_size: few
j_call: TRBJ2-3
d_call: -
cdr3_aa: CASSSGGSTDTQYF
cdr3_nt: TGCGCCAGCAGCTCGGGGGGCTCCACAGATACGCAGTATTTT

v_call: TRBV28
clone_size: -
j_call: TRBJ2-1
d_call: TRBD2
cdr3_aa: CASSPSGFSYNEQFF
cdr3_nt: TGTGCCAGCAGTCCTAGCGGGTTCTCCTACAATGAGCAGTTCTTC

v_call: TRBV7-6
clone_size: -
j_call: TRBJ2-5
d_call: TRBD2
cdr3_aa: CASVPRSSGSRRETQYF
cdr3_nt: TGTGCCAGCGTTCCCCGTTCAAGCGGGAGTAGGCGTGAGACCCAGTACTTC

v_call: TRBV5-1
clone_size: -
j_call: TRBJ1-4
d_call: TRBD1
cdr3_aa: CASSTGDRGNEKLFF
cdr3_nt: TGCGCCAGCAGCACGGGGGACAGGGGGAATGAAAAACTGTTTTTT

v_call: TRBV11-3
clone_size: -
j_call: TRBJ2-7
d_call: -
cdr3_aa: CASTQGLEQYF
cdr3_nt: TGTGCCAGCACGCAGGGGCTCGAGCAGTACTTC

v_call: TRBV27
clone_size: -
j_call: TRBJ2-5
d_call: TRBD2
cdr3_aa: CASSPRAGVGETQYF
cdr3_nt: TGTGCCAGCAGTCCCCGAGCGGGGGTAGGAGAGACCCAGTACTTC

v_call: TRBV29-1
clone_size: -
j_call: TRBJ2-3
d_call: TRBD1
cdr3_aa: CSVEQGASDTQYF
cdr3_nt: TGCAGCGTGGAACAGGGGGCCTCAGATACGCAGTATTTT

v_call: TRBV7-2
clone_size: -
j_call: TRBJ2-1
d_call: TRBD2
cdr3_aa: CASSLGLAGGHNEQFF
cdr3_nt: TGTGCCAGCAGCTTAGGACTAGCGGGTGGCCACAATGAGCAGTTCTTC

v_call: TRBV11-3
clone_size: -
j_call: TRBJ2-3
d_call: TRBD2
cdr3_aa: CASSSRLAGTTDTQYF
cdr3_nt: TGTGCCAGCAGCTCCAGATTAGCGGGGACAACAGATACGCAGTATTTT

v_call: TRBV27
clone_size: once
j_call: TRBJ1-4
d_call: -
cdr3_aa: CASSPPGEKLFF
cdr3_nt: TGTGCCAGCAGCCCCCCCGGGGAAAAACTGTTTTTT

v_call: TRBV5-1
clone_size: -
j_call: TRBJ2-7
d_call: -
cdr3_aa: CASSAGQSYEQYF
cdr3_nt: TGCGCCAGCAGCGCCGGACAGTCCTACGAGCAGTACTTC

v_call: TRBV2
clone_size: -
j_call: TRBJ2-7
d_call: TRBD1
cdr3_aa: CASSADRGHEQYF
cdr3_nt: TGTGCCAGCAGTGCCGACAGGGGGCACGAGCAGTACTTC

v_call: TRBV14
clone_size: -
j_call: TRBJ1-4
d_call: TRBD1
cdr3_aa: CASSQAGTVGKLFF
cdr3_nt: TGTGCCAGCAGCCAAGCGGGGACAGTGGGAAAACTGTTTTTT

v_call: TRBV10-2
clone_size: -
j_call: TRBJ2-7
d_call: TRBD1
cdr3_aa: CASSKPGQAYEQYF
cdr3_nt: TGCGCCAGCAGCAAACCGGGACAGGCCTACGAGCAGTACTTC

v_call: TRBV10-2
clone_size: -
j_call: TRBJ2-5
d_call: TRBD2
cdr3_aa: CASSEGIAGGQETQYF
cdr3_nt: TGCGCCAGCAGTGAGGGGATAGCGGGAGGGCAAGAGACCCAGTACTTC

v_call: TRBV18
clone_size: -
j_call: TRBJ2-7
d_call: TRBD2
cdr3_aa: CASSPASGGFSYEQYF
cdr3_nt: TGTGCCAGCTCACCGGCAAGCGGGGGGTTCTCCTACGAGCAGTACTTC

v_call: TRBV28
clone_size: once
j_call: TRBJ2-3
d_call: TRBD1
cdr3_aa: CASRWPLPPGQASTDTQYF
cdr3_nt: TGTGCCAGCAGGTGGCCCCTCCCCCCGGGACAGGCTAGCACAGATACGCAGTATTTT

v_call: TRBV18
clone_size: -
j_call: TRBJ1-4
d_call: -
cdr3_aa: CASSPRRGIIGEKLFF
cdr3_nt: TGTGCCAGCTCACCACGGCGCGGGATCATCGGTGAAAAACTGTTTTTT

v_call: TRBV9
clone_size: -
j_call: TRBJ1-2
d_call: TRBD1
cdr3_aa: CASSIRTGGGGYTF
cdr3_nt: TGTGCCAGCAGCATCAGAACAGGGGGCGGCGGCTACACCTTC

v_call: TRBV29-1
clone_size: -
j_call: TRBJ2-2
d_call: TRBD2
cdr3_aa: CSVAAGGTGELFF
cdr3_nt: TGCAGCGTGGCTGCGGGGGGCACCGGGGAGCTGTTTTTT

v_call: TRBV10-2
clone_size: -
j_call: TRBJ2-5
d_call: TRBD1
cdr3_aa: CASRRTGGLQETQYF
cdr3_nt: TGCGCCAGCAGGAGGACAGGGGGCTTACAAGAGACCCAGTACTTC